These T cell receptor beta chains were read from a single sample in a study of long-term antiretroviral therapy in people with HIV. TCRdb's copy holds only in-frame clones and misses some; the assay was immunoSEQ multiplex PCR. The sample has tens of thousands of clones, 80% to 95% seen once. The sample here was unsorted PBMCs, taken 7.6 years after starting antiretroviral therapy. The receptors stem from a woman aged 40 to 50 with HIV. Each CDR3 is given with its conserved first and last residue. D genes are given only for firm matches. Only part of the rows carry a size: once, few, many, or a class if the clone is expanded.

J	D	V	size	CDR3	DNA
TRBJ1-1	NA	TRBV4-3	NA	CASSQETSWNTEAFF	TGCGCCAGCAGCCAAGAGACCAGTTGGAACACTGAAGCTTTCTTT
TRBJ2-1	NA	TRBV7-6	once	CASSGTGTNEQFF	TGTGCCAGCAGCGGCACAGGGACCAATGAGCAGTTCTTC
TRBJ1-1	NA	TRBV5-5	NA	CASSLATVTEAFF	TGTGCCAGCAGCTTGGCGACAGTAACTGAAGCTTTCTTT
TRBJ2-7	NA	TRBV5-4	NA	CASSLSDEQYF	TGTGCCAGCAGCTTGAGCGACGAGCAGTACTTC
TRBJ1-2	NA	TRBV4-1	NA	CASSQDLAGANYGYTF	TGCGCCAGCAGCCAAGATCTAGCAGGAGCTAACTATGGCTACACCTTC
TRBJ1-1	NA	TRBV7-9	once	CASSLDSRRAFF	TGTGCCAGCAGCTTAGATTCCCGACGGGCTTTCTTT
TRBJ1-1	NA	TRBV6-5	NA	CASSYSLDTLNTEAFF	TGTGCCAGCAGTTACTCCCTGGACACCTTGAACACTGAAGCTTTCTTT
TRBJ2-2	TRBD1	TRBV19	NA	CASKTGDTNTGELFF	TGTGCCAGTAAGACAGGGGACACGAACACCGGGGAGCTGTTTTTT
TRBJ1-2	TRBD1	TRBV7-2	NA	CASSLEGARGYTF	TGTGCCAGCAGCTTAGAGGGGGCGCGGGGCTACACCTTC
TRBJ2-2	NA	TRBV5-6	NA	CASSWADTGELFF	TGTGCCAGCAGCTGGGCGGACACCGGGGAGCTGTTTTTT
TRBJ2-7	NA	TRBV7-8	NA	CASSDIGRYSYEQYF	TGTGCCAGCAGCGATATCGGACGGTACTCCTACGAGCAGTACTTC
TRBJ2-3	TRBD2	TRBV7-3	NA	CASSLTPLAGGYSTDTQYF	TGTGCCAGCAGCTTAACCCCGCTAGCGGGGGGTTATAGCACAGATACGCAGTATTTT
TRBJ1-4	NA	TRBV2	NA	CASSVEGTNEKLFF	TGTGCCAGCAGTGTTGAGGGAACTAATGAAAAACTGTTTTTT
TRBJ2-7	NA	TRBV7-6	NA	CASSEFRGAGLGEQYF	TGTGCCAGCAGCGAGTTCCGGGGGGCTGGGCTAGGGGAGCAGTACTTC
TRBJ2-3	NA	TRBV19	NA	CASSINRPGPTDTQYF	TGTGCCAGTAGTATCAACCGGCCAGGGCCCACAGATACGCAGTATTTT
TRBJ1-1	NA	TRBV5-4	NA	CASSPPPWANTEAFF	TGTGCCAGCAGCCCCCCCCCGTGGGCGAACACTGAAGCTTTCTTT
TRBJ2-3	TRBD2	TRBV5-1	NA	CASSWGLDTDTQYF	TGCGCCAGCAGCTGGGGACTAGACACAGATACGCAGTATTTT
TRBJ1-2	NA	TRBV30	NA	CAWSKGLDYGYTF	TGTGCCTGGAGTAAGGGTCTCGACTATGGCTACACCTTC
TRBJ1-1	NA	TRBV14	NA	CASSQASPSWLAFF	TGTGCCAGCAGCCAAGCCAGTCCCAGTTGGTTGGCTTTCTTT
TRBJ2-5	NA	TRBV6-6	few	CASSSQMQETQYF	TGTGCCAGCAGTTCCCAGATGCAAGAGACCCAGTACTTC
TRBJ2-1	NA	TRBV7-3	NA	CASSLSPVGEQFF	TGTGCCAGCAGCTTAAGCCCCGTCGGGGAGCAGTTCTTC
TRBJ1-2	NA	TRBV30	NA	CAWSPEGGPWNYGYTF	TGTGCCTGGAGCCCCGAGGGGGGGCCCTGGAACTATGGCTACACCTTC
TRBJ1-5	TRBD1	TRBV7-2	NA	CASSLARDRENQPQHF	TGTGCCAGCAGCTTAGCGAGGGACAGGGAAAACCAGCCCCAGCATTTT
TRBJ2-5	TRBD2	TRBV18	NA	CASSTKVASGPTKETQYF	TGTGCCAGCTCCACCAAGGTCGCTAGCGGACCAACCAAAGAGACCCAGTACTTC
TRBJ2-2	TRBD2	TRBV7-2	NA	CASSLVRGAGELFF	TGTGCCAGCAGCTTAGTGCGGGGGGCGGGGGAGCTGTTTTTT
TRBJ1-1	NA	TRBV19	NA	CASSTRVGDSEAFF	TGTGCCAGTAGTACAAGGGTGGGAGACTCTGAAGCTTTCTTT
TRBJ1-1	NA	TRBV6-4	once	CASRPTLNGGTEAFF	TGTGCCAGCAGGCCGACTCTCAACGGAGGCACTGAAGCTTTCTTT
TRBJ1-5	TRBD1	TRBV4-1	NA	CASSPSDRDGQPQHF	TGCGCCAGCAGCCCTTCGGACAGGGACGGTCAGCCCCAGCATTTT
TRBJ1-2	NA	TRBV6-5	NA	CASSPQGYGYTF	TGTGCCAGCAGTCCTCAAGGCTATGGCTACACCTTC